This is a list of T cell receptor beta chains from one sample in a study of blood T cell repertoires in COVID-19. Sequencing was performed with immunoSEQ multiplex PCR; in TCRdb, only in-frame clones are kept and a portion is missing. The table includes approximately 100,000 clones, almost 85% detected once. Sequences were obtained from peripheral blood. The receptors were gathered from a man between 65 and 85 years old with acute or convalescent COVID-19. Each CDR3 is given with its conserved first and last residue. The order of the fields is CDR3 length, V gene, J gene, D gene, clone size, CDR3 DNA, CDR3 protein. D genes are given only for firm matches. Clone size, where shown, is once, few, many, or a class for clones that have expanded.

length: 14; V: TRBV6-5; J: TRBJ2-7; D: TRBD2; size: -; DNA: TGTGCCAGCAGTTACACGGGAGGGGCCTACGAGCAGTACTTC; CDR3: CASSYTGGAYEQYF
length: 13; V: TRBV3-1/TRBV3-2; J: TRBJ1-1; D: -; size: -; DNA: TGTGCCAGCAGCCACGACAAGAACACTGAAGCTTTCTTT; CDR3: CASSHDKNTEAFF
length: 13; V: TRBV6-5; J: TRBJ2-2; D: TRBD1; size: -; DNA: TGTGCCAGCAAACAGGGGGGCACCGGGGAGCTGTTTTTT; CDR3: CASKQGGTGELFF
length: 12; V: TRBV29-1; J: TRBJ1-1; D: -; size: -; DNA: TGCAGCGTTGAAGATGGTCTCACAGTGGCTTTCTTT; CDR3: CSVEDGLTVAFF
length: 15; V: TRBV7-2; J: TRBJ1-3; D: -; size: -; DNA: TGTGCCAGCAGCTCTATCGGGAGCACTGGAAACACCATATATTTT; CDR3: CASSSIGSTGNTIYF
length: 16; V: TRBV3-1/TRBV3-2; J: TRBJ2-3; D: -; size: -; DNA: TGTGCCAGCAGCTCATGGACTCGGATAAGAACAGATACGCAGTATTTT; CDR3: CASSSWTRIRTDTQYF
length: 16; V: TRBV19; J: TRBJ2-1; D: -; size: -; DNA: TGTGCCAGTAGGGCAGGGTTCAACTTCAGGGGCGATGAGCAGTTCTTC; CDR3: CASRAGFNFRGDEQFF
length: 12; V: TRBV30; J: TRBJ2-5; D: -; size: -; DNA: TGTGCCTGGACGAGAAAAGAGGAGACCCAGTACTTC; CDR3: CAWTRKEETQYF
length: 14; V: TRBV20-1; J: TRBJ2-7; D: TRBD1; size: -; DNA: TGCAGTGCTAGTGGGACAGCGGAGGATTACGAGCAGTACTTC; CDR3: CSASGTAEDYEQYF
length: 19; V: TRBV10-3; J: TRBJ2-1; D: TRBD2; size: -; DNA: TGTGCCATCAGTGAGTCGCCTAGCGGGCGTGTTAGCTCCTACAATGAGCAGTTCTTC; CDR3: CAISESPSGRVSSYNEQFF
length: 17; V: TRBV18; J: TRBJ2-6; D: -; size: -; DNA: TGTGCCAGCTCGCGAGTCACAGTAAGCTCTGGGGCCAACGTCCTGACTTTC; CDR3: CASSRVTVSSGANVLTF
length: 13; V: TRBV19; J: TRBJ1-5; D: -; size: -; DNA: TGTGGGGCCAGTAAGCTTCTAAATCAGCCCCAGCATTTT; CDR3: CGASKLLNQPQHF
length: 15; V: TRBV5-6; J: TRBJ1-5; D: -; size: once; DNA: TGTGCCAGCAGCTTGGTCGGGGGGGGCGGTCAGCCCCAGCATTTT; CDR3: CASSLVGGGGQPQHF
length: 13; V: TRBV2; J: TRBJ1-1; D: -; size: -; DNA: TGTGCCAGCAGTGGACAGTGGAACACTGAAGCTTTCTTT; CDR3: CASSGQWNTEAFF
length: 13; V: TRBV2; J: TRBJ2-2; D: -; size: few; DNA: TGTGCCAGCAGTGAAAGGGGTGCCGGGGAGCTGTTTTTT; CDR3: CASSERGAGELFF
length: 17; V: TRBV6-2/TRBV6-3; J: TRBJ1-1; D: -; size: -; DNA: TGTGCCAGCAGTTACGTGGCAGGGAATGGAAGGAACACTGAAGCTTTCTTT; CDR3: CASSYVAGNGRNTEAFF
length: 15; V: TRBV15; J: TRBJ1-2; D: -; size: -; DNA: TGTGCCACCAGCAGAGATGGGCAGGGAGGCTATGGCTACACCTTC; CDR3: CATSRDGQGGYGYTF
length: 16; V: TRBV4-1; J: TRBJ2-1; D: TRBD2; size: -; DNA: TGCGCCAGCAGCCAAGACCCGGGGGGGGGCATTTCTGAGCAGTTCTTC; CDR3: CASSQDPGGGISEQFF
length: 14; V: TRBV9; J: TRBJ1-2; D: TRBD1; size: few; DNA: TGTGCCAGCAGCGTACAACAGGGGAACTATGGCTACACCTTC; CDR3: CASSVQQGNYGYTF
length: 18; V: TRBV25-1; J: TRBJ2-6; D: -; size: -; DNA: TGTGCCAGCAGGCAGGGATCATTGGTAGACTCTGGGGCCAACGTCCTGACTTTC; CDR3: CASRQGSLVDSGANVLTF
length: 11; V: TRBV28; J: TRBJ1-4; D: -; size: -; DNA: TGTGCCAGCAGGACAAATGAAAAACTGTTTTTT; CDR3: CASRTNEKLFF
length: 15; V: TRBV5-1; J: TRBJ2-1; D: TRBD2; size: -; DNA: TGCGCCAGCAGCTTAACTAGCGGCTCCTACAATGAGCAGTTCTTC; CDR3: CASSLTSGSYNEQFF
length: 16; V: TRBV9; J: TRBJ2-3; D: -; size: -; DNA: TGTGCCAGCAGCGTCCCTGGCGGGGTACTTGGAGATACGCAGTATTTT; CDR3: CASSVPGGVLGDTQYF
length: 14; V: TRBV7-9; J: TRBJ1-4; D: -; size: -; DNA: TGTGCCAGCAGTGATTTTCGGAGGAATGAAAAACTGTTTTTT; CDR3: CASSDFRRNEKLFF
length: 14; V: TRBV24-1; J: TRBJ2-1; D: TRBD2; size: -; DNA: TGTGCCACCAGTGATGGAGGACTAGCGGGAGGGTTGTTCTTC; CDR3: CATSDGGLAGGLFF
length: 16; V: TRBV19; J: TRBJ2-1; D: TRBD2; size: -; DNA: TGTGCCAGTAGTATGGGGAGCGGGAGGTCCTACAATGAGCAGTTCTTC; CDR3: CASSMGSGRSYNEQFF
length: 14; V: TRBV2; J: TRBJ2-7; D: TRBD2; size: -; DNA: TGTGCCAGCACGGCTAGGGGAGGGCCTTACGAGCAGTACTTC; CDR3: CASTARGGPYEQYF
length: 13; V: TRBV6-2/TRBV6-3; J: TRBJ1-1; D: TRBD1; size: once; DNA: TGTGCCAGCAGTCTCGTAGGGGGCCCTGAAGCTTTCTTT; CDR3: CASSLVGGPEAFF
length: 13; V: TRBV29-1; J: TRBJ2-7; D: -; size: -; DNA: TGCAGCGTTGACGAAGCGGGCTCCTACGAGCAGTACTTC; CDR3: CSVDEAGSYEQYF
length: 15; V: TRBV14; J: TRBJ2-2; D: -; size: few; DNA: TGTGCCAGCAGCCAAGACAGTATAAACACCGGGGAGCTGTTTTTT; CDR3: CASSQDSINTGELFF
length: 15; V: TRBV21-1; J: TRBJ1-6; D: -; size: -; DNA: TGTGCCAGCAGCAAAGACGCCTGGGCCAGTTCACCCCTCCACTTT; CDR3: CASSKDAWASSPLHF
length: 13; V: TRBV6-2/TRBV6-3; J: TRBJ2-7; D: TRBD1; size: -; DNA: TGTGCCAGCAGTGACAGGGGCCGGGACGAGCAGTACTTC; CDR3: CASSDRGRDEQYF
length: 14; V: TRBV4-1; J: TRBJ2-7; D: TRBD2; size: -; DNA: TGCGCCAGCAGCCGGACTAGCGGAGACTACGAGCAGTACTTC; CDR3: CASSRTSGDYEQYF
length: 16; V: TRBV5-1; J: TRBJ2-7; D: -; size: -; DNA: TGCGCCAGCAGCTGGAGCCTATCACAGGTTTCCTACGAGCAGTACTTC; CDR3: CASSWSLSQVSYEQYF
length: 15; V: TRBV7-6; J: TRBJ1-4; D: -; size: -; DNA: TGTGCCAGCAGCTCGACAGATGCAACTAATGAAAAACTGTTTTTT; CDR3: CASSSTDATNEKLFF
length: 16; V: TRBV7-2; J: TRBJ1-1; D: -; size: -; DNA: TGTGCCAGCAGCTTAGACAGGGCTACCCCCAACACTGAAGCTTTCTTT; CDR3: CASSLDRATPNTEAFF
length: 14; V: TRBV9; J: TRBJ1-3; D: -; size: -; DNA: TGTGCCAGCAGCGTAGTGGGCTCTGGCCACACCATATATTTT; CDR3: CASSVVGSGHTIYF
length: 14; V: TRBV7-3; J: TRBJ1-1; D: -; size: -; DNA: TGTGCCAGCAGCTCCGCGGGAGGGAGCACTGAAGCTTTCTTT; CDR3: CASSSAGGSTEAFF
length: 17; V: TRBV5-1; J: TRBJ2-1; D: TRBD1; size: few; DNA: TGCGCCAGCAGCTTGATCGGTCTCAGGGGGCAAGTACCTGAGCAGTTCTTC; CDR3: CASSLIGLRGQVPEQFF
length: 13; V: TRBV2; J: TRBJ1-5; D: TRBD1; size: -; DNA: TGTGCCAGCAAAGGACAGGACAATCAGCCCCAGCATTTT; CDR3: CASKGQDNQPQHF